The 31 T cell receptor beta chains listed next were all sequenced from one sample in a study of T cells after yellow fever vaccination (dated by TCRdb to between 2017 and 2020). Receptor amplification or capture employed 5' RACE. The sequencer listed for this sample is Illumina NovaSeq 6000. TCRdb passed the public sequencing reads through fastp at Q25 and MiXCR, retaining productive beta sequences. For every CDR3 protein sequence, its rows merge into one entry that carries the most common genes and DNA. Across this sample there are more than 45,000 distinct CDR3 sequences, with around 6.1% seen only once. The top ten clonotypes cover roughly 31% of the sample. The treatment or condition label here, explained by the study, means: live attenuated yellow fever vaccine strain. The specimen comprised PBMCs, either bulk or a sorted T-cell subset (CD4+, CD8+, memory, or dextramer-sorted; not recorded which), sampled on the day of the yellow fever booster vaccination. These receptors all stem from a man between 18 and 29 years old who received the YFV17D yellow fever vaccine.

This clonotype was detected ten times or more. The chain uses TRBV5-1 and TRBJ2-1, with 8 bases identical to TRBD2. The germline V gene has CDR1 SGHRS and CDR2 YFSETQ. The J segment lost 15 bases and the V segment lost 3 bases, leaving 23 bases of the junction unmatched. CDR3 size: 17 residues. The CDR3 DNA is TGCGCCAGCAGCTATGGGGCGGGGGGCTCCCCCTGGCTGAGTGTGTTCTTC. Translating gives CASSYGAGGSPWLSVFF.

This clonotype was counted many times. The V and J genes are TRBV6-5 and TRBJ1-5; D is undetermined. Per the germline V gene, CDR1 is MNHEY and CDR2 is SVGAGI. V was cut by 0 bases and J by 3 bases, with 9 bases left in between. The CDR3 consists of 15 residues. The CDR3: CASSYSYGPNQPQHF. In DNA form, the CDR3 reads TGTGCCAGCAGTTACTCGTACGGCCCCAATCAGCCCCAGCATTTT.

In nucleotides, the CDR3 is TGTGCCAGCAGCCCCGGGGGAGGGTTCGCTTTTGGCTACACCTTC. Protein: CASSPGGGFAFGYTF. This chain joins TRBV7-9 and TRBJ1-2; a weak D match, TRBD1 (5 bases). Looked up from germline, CDR1 is SEHNR and CDR2 is FQNEAQ (reference sequence). CDR3 size: 15 residues. Trimming stripped 5 bases from V and 7 bases from J, with 20 bases between. The full variable domain, with the rest looked up from reference TRBV7-9 and TRBJ1-2, is DTGVSQNPRHKITKRGQNVTFRCDPISEHNRLYWYRQTLGQGPEFLTYFQNEAQLEKSRLLSDRFSAERPKGSFSTLEIQRTEQGDSAMYLCASSPGGGFAFGYTFGSGTRLTVV.

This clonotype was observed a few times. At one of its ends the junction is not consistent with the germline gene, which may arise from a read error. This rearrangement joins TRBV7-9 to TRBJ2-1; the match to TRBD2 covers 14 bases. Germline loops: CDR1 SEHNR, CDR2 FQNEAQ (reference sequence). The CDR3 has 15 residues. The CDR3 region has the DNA TGTGCCAGCAGCGCGACGGGACTAGCGGGGGTCCCGGGGGTCTTC. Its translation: CASSATGLAGVPGVF.

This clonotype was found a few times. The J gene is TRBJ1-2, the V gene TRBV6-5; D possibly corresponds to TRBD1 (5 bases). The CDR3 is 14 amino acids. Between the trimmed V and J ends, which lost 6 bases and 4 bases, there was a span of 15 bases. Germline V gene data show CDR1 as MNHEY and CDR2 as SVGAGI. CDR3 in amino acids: CASSPDSLTYGYTF. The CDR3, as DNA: TGTGCCAGCAGCCCCGACAGCCTTACCTATGGCTACACCTTC.

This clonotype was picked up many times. CDR3 DNA sequence: TGTGCCAGCAGCCCGTGGGACGAGCAGTTCTTC. This gives the protein CASSPWDEQFF. This chain joins TRBV7-8 and TRBJ2-1, with D perhaps TRBD1 or TRBD2 (5 bases each). In germline, CDR1 is SGHVS, CDR2 FQNEAQ. V shed 5 bases and J shed 10 bases, with 9 bases lying between them. CDR3 length: 11 residues.

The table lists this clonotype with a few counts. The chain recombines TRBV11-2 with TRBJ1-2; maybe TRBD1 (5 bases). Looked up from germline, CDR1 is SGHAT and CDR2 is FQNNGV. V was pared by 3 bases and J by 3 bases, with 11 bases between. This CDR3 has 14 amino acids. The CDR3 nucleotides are TGTGCCAGCAGCTTCAGGGAGTTAGACTATGGCTACACCTTC. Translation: CASSFRELDYGYTF.

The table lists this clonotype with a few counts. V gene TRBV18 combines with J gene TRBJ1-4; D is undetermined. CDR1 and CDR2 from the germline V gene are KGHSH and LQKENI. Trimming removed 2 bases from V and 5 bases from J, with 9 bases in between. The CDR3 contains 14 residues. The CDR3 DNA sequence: TGTGCCAGCTCACCAAAGGGCGTGAATGAAAAACTGTTTTTT. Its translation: CASSPKGVNEKLFF.

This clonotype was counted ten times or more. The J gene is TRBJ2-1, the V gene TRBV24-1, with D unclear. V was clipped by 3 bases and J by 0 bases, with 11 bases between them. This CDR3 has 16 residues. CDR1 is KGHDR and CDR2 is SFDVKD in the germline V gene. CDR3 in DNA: TGTGCCACCAGTGATCCAACTTCCAGCTCCTACAATGAGCAGTTCTTC. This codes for CATSDPTSSSYNEQFF.

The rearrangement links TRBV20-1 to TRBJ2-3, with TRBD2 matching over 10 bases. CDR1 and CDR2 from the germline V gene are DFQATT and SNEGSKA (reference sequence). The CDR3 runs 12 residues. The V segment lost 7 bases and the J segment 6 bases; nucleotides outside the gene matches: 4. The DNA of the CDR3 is TGCAGTGAGCGGGGGGGCAGGGATACGCAGTATTTT. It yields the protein CSERGGRDTQYF.

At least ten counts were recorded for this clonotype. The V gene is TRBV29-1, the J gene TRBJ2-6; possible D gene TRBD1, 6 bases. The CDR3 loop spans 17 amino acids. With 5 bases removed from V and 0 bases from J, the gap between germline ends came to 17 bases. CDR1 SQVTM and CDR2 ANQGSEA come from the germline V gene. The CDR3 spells CSVFGGRLSSGANVLTF. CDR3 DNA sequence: TGCAGCGTTTTTGGGGGCAGGTTAAGCTCTGGGGCCAACGTCCTGACTTTC.

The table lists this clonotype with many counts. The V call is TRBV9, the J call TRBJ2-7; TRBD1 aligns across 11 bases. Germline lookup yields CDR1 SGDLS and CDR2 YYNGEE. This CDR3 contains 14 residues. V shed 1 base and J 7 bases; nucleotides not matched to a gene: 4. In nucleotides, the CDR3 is TGTGCCAGCAGCGTATACCGGGACAGGGGGGAGCAGTACTTC. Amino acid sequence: CASSVYRDRGEQYF. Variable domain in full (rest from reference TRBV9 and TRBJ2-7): DSGVTQTPKHLITATGQRVTLRCSPRSGDLSVYWYQQSLDQGLQFLIQYYNGEERAKGNILERFSAQQFPDLHSELNLSSLELGDSALYFCASSVYRDRGEQYFGPGTRLTVT.

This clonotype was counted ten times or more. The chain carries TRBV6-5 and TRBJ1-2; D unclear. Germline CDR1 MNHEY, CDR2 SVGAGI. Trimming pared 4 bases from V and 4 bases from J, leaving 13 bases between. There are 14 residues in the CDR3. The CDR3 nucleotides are TGTGCCAGCAGTTCCGACGGGAAAGCCTATGGCTACACCTTC. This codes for CASSSDGKAYGYTF.

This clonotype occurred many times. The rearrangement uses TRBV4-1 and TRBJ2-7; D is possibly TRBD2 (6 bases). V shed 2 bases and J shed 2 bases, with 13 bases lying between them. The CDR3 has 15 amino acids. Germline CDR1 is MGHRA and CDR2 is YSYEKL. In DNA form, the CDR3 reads TGCGCCAGCAGCCAATACGGGGGTCAGACCTACGAGCAGTACTTC. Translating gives CASSQYGGQTYEQYF.

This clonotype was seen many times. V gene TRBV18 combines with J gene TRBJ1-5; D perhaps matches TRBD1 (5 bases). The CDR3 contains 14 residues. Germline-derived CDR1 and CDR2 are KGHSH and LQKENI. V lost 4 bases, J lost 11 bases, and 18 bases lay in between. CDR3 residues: CASSLNEGRGAQHF. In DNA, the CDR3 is TGTGCCAGCTCACTGAATGAGGGGCGGGGGGCCCAGCATTTT.

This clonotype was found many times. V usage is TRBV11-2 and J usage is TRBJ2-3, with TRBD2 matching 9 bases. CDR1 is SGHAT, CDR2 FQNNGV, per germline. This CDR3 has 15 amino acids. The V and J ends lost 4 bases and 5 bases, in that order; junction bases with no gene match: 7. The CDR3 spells CASSSLERGEDTQYF. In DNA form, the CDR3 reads TGTGCCAGCAGCTCCCTCGAGCGGGGGGAAGATACGCAGTATTTT.

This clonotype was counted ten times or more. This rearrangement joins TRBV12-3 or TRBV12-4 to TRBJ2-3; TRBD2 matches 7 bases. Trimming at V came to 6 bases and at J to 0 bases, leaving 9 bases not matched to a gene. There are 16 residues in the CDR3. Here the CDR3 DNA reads TGTGCCAGCAGCCTAGGCACGGGACTAAGCACAGATACGCAGTATTTT. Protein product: CASSLGTGLSTDTQYF.

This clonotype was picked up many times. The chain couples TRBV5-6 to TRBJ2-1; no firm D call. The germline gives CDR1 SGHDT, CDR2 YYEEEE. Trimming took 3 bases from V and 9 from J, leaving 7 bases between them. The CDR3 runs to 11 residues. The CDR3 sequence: CASSSGLEQFF. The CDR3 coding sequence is TGTGCCAGCAGCTCCGGGCTTGAGCAGTTCTTC. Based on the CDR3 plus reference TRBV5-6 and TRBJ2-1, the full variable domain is DAGVTQSPTHLIKTRGQQVTLRCSPKSGHDTVSWYQQALGQGPQFIFQYYEEEERQRGNFPDRFSGHQFPNYSSELNVNALLLGDSALYLCASSSGLEQFFGPGTRLTVL.

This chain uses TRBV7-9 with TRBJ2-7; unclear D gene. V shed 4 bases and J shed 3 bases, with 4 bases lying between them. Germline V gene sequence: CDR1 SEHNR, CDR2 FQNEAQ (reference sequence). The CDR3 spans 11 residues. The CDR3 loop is CASSSNYEQYV. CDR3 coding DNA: TGTGCCAGCAGCTCCAACTACGAGCAGTACGTC.

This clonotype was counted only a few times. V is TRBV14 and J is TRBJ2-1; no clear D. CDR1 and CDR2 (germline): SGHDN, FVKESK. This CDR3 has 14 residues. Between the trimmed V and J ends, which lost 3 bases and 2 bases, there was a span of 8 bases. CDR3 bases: TGTGCCAGCAGCCATAGGATTCCCTACAATGAGCAGTTCTTC. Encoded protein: CASSHRIPYNEQFF.

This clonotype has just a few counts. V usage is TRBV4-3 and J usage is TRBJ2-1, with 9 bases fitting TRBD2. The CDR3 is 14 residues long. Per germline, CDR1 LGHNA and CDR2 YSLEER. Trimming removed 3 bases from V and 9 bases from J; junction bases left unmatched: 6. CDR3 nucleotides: TGCGCCAGCAGCCAGACTAGCGGAGTGGGTGAGCAGTTCTTC. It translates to CASSQTSGVGEQFF.

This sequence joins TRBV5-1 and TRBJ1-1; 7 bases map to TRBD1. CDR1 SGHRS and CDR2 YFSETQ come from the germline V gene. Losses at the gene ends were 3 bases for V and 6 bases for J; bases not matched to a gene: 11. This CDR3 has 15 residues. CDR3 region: CASSSGQRVSAEAFF. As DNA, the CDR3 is TGCGCCAGCAGCTCGGGACAGCGCGTCTCTGCTGAAGCTTTCTTT.

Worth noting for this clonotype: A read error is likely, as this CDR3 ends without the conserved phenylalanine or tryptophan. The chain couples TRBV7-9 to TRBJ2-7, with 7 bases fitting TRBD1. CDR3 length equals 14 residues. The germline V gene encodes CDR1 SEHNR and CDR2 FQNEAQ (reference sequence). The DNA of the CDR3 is TGTGCCAGCAGCCAGGGGGACGGATCCTACGTGCAGTACTTG. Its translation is CASSQGDGSYVQYL.

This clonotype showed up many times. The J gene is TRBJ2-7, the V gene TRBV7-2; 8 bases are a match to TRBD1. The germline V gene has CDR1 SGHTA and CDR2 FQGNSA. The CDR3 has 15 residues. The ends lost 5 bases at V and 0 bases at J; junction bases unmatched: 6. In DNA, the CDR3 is TGTGCCAGCAGCGCGGACAGGGCGACCTCCTACGAGCAGTACTTC. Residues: CASSADRATSYEQYF.

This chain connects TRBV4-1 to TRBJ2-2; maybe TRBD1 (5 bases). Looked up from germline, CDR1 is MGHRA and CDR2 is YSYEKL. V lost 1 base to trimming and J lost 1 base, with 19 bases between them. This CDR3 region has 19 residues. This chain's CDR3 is CASSQAHLDSYLNTGELFF. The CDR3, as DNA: TGCGCCAGCAGCCAAGCCCACTTAGACAGCTACTTGAACACCGGGGAGCTGTTTTTT.

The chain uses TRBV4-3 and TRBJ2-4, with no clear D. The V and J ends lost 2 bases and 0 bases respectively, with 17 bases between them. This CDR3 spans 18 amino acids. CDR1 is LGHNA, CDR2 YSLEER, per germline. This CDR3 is CASSQRRQDYLAKNIQYF. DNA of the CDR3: TGCGCCAGCAGCCAACGAAGGCAGGATTATTTAGCCAAAAACATTCAGTACTTC.

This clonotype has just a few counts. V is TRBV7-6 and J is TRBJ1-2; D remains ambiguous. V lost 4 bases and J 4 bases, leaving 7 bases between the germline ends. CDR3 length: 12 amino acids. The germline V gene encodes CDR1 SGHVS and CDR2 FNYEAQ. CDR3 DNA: TGTGCCAGCAGCTCGGGGATCTATGGCTACACCTTC. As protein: CASSSGIYGYTF.

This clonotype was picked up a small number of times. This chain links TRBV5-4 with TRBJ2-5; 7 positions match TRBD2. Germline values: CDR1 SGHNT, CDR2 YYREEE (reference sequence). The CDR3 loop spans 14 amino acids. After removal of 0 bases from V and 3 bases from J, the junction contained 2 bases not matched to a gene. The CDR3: CASSLAAGEETQYF. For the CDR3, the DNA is TGTGCCAGCAGCTTGGCTGCGGGGGAAGAGACCCAGTACTTC.

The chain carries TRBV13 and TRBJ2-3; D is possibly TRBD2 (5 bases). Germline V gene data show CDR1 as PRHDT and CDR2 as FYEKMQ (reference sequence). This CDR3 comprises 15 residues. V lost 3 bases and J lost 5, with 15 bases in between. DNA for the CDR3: TGTGCCAGCAGCTTTGAGAGGGAATCGGGAGATACGCAGTATTTT. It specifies CASSFERESGDTQYF.

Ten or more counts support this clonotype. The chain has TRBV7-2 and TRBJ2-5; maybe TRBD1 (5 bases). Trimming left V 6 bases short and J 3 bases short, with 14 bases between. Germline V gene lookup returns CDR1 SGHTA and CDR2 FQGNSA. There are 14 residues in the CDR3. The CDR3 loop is CASRGLLGEETQYF. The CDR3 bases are TGTGCCAGCAGGGGGCTACTGGGTGAAGAGACCCAGTACTTC.

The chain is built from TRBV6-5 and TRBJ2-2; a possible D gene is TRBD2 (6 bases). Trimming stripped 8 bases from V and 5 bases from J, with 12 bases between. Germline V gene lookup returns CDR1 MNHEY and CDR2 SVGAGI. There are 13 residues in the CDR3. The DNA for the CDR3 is TGTGCCAGCGCCTACGGGGGTACCGGGGAGCTGTTTTTT. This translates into CASAYGGTGELFF.